The 21 T cell receptor beta chains listed next were all sequenced from one sample in a study of shared clonotypes between healthy human individuals. Method: immunoSEQ multiplex PCR; TCRdb's copy keeps in-frame clones and lacks some. The sample has some 690,000 clones; around 90% are singletons. The sequencing sample was made of memory CD8+ T cells from PBMCs. Specified subset: CD45RO+ cells pooled with CCR7-negative TemRA cells. These receptors were collected from a man aged 18 to 29 in good health. Some clones in this sample may be carry-over from other donors' samples.

This clone was recorded only once. The rearrangement links TRBV7-9 to TRBJ2-7; 7 positions match TRBD2. CDR1 and CDR2 (germline): SEHNR, FQNEAQ (reference sequence). The CDR3 spans 16 residues. The V and J ends lost 3 bases and 0 bases, in that order; junction bases with no gene match: 8. In nucleotides, the CDR3 is TGTGCCAGCAGCTTTAGCGGGTCGGCCCTCTCCTACGAGCAGTACTTC. Residues: CASSFSGSALSYEQYF.

The chain joins TRBV27 to TRBJ2-1; no clear D gene. The CDR3 is made up of 16 amino acids. Trimming removed 2 bases at V and 5 bases at J, with 16 bases between. Per the germline V gene, CDR1 is MNHEY and CDR2 is SMNVEV (reference sequence). The chain's CDR3 is CASSLEQPAVDNEQFF. The CDR3 DNA follows: TGTGCCAGCAGTTTAGAGCAGCCCGCCGTCGACAATGAGCAGTTCTTC.

V and J are TRBV27 and TRBJ1-1; D remains ambiguous. This CDR3 is built from 13 residues. The germline V and J ends were trimmed by 6 bases and 2 bases, with 10 bases remaining between them. Germline loops: CDR1 MNHEY, CDR2 SMNVEV (reference sequence). In DNA form, the CDR3 reads TGTGCCAGCAGAGGAGGGTTTAACACTGAAGCTTTCTTT. Translating it yields CASRGGFNTEAFF.

V is TRBV6-4 and J is TRBJ2-1; a weak D match, TRBD2 (6 bases). The CDR3 has 16 residues. From germline, CDR1 is MRHNA and CDR2 SNTAGT. The CDR3: CAPSVNSGRSNNEQFF. The CDR3 bases are TGTGCGCCGAGCGTCAATTCAGGGAGGTCCAACAATGAGCAGTTCTTC.

This clone has only a few counts. The rearrangement links TRBV28 to TRBJ1-1, with no clear D. Trimming stripped 3 bases from V and 5 bases from J, with 10 bases between. Germline CDR1 is MDHEN and CDR2 is SYDVKM. The CDR3 extends over 13 amino acids. Written as DNA, the CDR3 is TGTGCCAGCAGTTTCGTCAGTCCTACTGAAGCTTTCTTT. Protein sequence: CASSFVSPTEAFF.

The V call is TRBV5-4, the J call TRBJ1-2; unclear D gene. The CDR3 has 14 residues. V dropped 1 base and J dropped 8 bases, with 15 bases sitting between them. Germline CDR1 reads SGHNT; CDR2 reads YYREEE (reference sequence). The CDR3: CASSLSSLLRGYTF. In nucleotides, the CDR3 is TGTGCCAGCAGCTTGTCCTCCCTCTTGCGGGGCTACACCTTC.

The CDR3 region is CASIRDRLTGELFF. As DNA, the CDR3 is TGTGCCAGCATCCGAGACAGACTCACCGGGGAGCTGTTTTTT. The rearrangement uses TRBV6-6 and TRBJ2-2; possible D gene TRBD1, 5 bases. Germline V lookup: CDR1 MNHNY, CDR2 SVGAGI (reference sequence). V gave up 7 bases and J gave up 4 bases, with 13 bases separating them. The CDR3 extends over 14 amino acids.

The chain uses TRBV7-8 and TRBJ1-2; D is undetermined. Per the germline V gene, CDR1 is SGHVS and CDR2 is FQNEAQ. The CDR3 extends over 13 amino acids. Trimming took 4 bases from V and 5 from J, leaving 11 bases between them. This CDR3 reads CASSSLGDYGYTF. The DNA of the CDR3 is TGTGCCAGCAGCTCTCTGGGTGATTATGGCTACACCTTC. The full variable domain, in which reference TRBV7-8 and TRBJ1-2 provide the parts outside the CDR3, is GAGVSQSPRYKVAKRGQDVALRCDPISGHVSLFWYQQALGQGPEFLTYFQNEAQLDKSGLPSDRFFAERPEGSVSTLKIQRTQQEDSAVYLCASSSLGDYGYTFGSGTRLTVV.

The chain couples TRBV27 to TRBJ2-2, with D possibly matching TRBD2 (6 bases). V lost 6 bases, J lost 3 bases, and 11 bases lay in between. This CDR3 spans 14 amino acids. Germline V gives CDR1 MNHEY, CDR2 SMNVEV (reference sequence). This chain's CDR3 is CASRTGAYTGELFF. In DNA form, the CDR3 reads TGTGCCAGCAGGACGGGAGCCTACACCGGGGAGCTGTTTTTT.

The chain has TRBV10-3 and TRBJ2-7, with 12 positions matching TRBD2. The CDR3 covers 14 residues. CDR1 and CDR2 (germline): ENHRY, SYGVKD. With 8 bases clipped from V and 6 bases from J, the junction kept 8 bases outside the gene matches. The CDR3 sequence is CAIQTSGSSGEQYF. CDR3 DNA: TGTGCCATCCAGACTAGCGGGAGTTCAGGCGAGCAGTACTTC.

The chain is built from TRBV7-9 and TRBJ1-5; 7 nucleotides agree with TRBD1. The CDR3 has 14 amino acids. CDR1 is SEHNR, CDR2 FQNEAQ, per germline (reference sequence). V was pared by 6 bases and J by 7 bases, with 9 bases of the junction left unmatched. This chain's CDR3 is CASRGGTGDQPQHF. DNA for the CDR3: TGTGCCAGCAGGGGTGGTACAGGGGACCAGCCCCAGCATTTT.

V gene TRBV9 combines with J gene TRBJ2-1; 8 bases align to TRBD2. V shed 7 bases, J shed 5 bases, and the junction held 8 bases outside the gene matches. The germline gives CDR1 SGDLS, CDR2 YYNGEE. The CDR3 is 14 residues long. The CDR3 sequence is CASDVSGTHNEQFF. Here the CDR3 DNA reads TGTGCCAGCGATGTTAGCGGGACCCACAATGAGCAGTTCTTC.

This clone occurred once. This rearrangement joins TRBV5-4 to TRBJ2-1; 10 bases map to TRBD2. CDR3 length: 14 residues. V lost 4 bases and J lost 4; bases outside the gene matches: 2. Germline V CDR1 and CDR2: SGHNT, YYREEE (reference sequence). Here the CDR3 DNA reads TGTGCCAGCAGCCGGACTAGCGGATACAATGAGCAGTTCTTC. It specifies CASSRTSGYNEQFF.

This chain links TRBV11-2 with TRBJ2-7, with D perhaps matching TRBD2 (6 bases). Trimming cost V 1 base and J 4 bases, with 14 bases left between them. Germline assignment: CDR1 SGHAT and CDR2 FQNNGV. There are 15 residues in the CDR3. CDR3 protein: CASSLVAAGTYEQYF. The CDR3 DNA is TGTGCCAGCAGCTTAGTAGCAGCGGGTACTTACGAGCAGTACTTC.

This clone has just one count. J is TRBJ2-7 and V is TRBV27, with 9 bases that match TRBD1. The V segment lost 5 bases and the J segment 4 bases; nucleotides outside the gene matches: 6. CDR1 is MNHEY, CDR2 SMNVEV, per germline (reference sequence). The CDR3 spans 14 residues. The CDR3 region has the DNA TGTGCCAGCAGTCCCGGGACAGGGTGGTACGAGCAGTACTTC. Protein product: CASSPGTGWYEQYF.

This clone was recorded only once. The V gene is TRBV6-1, the J gene TRBJ1-2, with a weak D call TRBD1 (6 bases). Trimming removed 10 bases from V and 4 bases from J, with 10 bases in between. Germline-derived CDR1 and CDR2 are MNHNS and SASEGT. CDR3 length: 11 residues. The CDR3 DNA reads TGTGCCATCAGGGACATCTATGGCTACACCTTC. As protein: CAIRDIYGYTF.

This clone has a single count. The rearrangement uses TRBV10-2 and TRBJ2-2; D unresolved. V was trimmed by 4 bases and J by 6 bases, leaving 3 bases between them. Germline V lookup: CDR1 WSHSY, CDR2 SAAADI. This CDR3 has 11 amino acids. DNA for the CDR3: TGCGCCAGCAGTGCGGCCGGGGAGCTGTTTTTT. Translating it yields CASSAAGELFF.

This clone was counted a single time. This chain joins TRBV7-3 and TRBJ1-1; unclear D gene. The V end was cut by 5 bases, the J end by 4 bases, with 11 bases between. The CDR3 loop spans 13 amino acids. The V gene's germline CDR1 is SGHTA and CDR2 FQGTGA. The CDR3 nucleotides are TGTGCCAGCAGCCGGACGCCGGGCACTGAAGCTTTCTTT. Its protein product is CASSRTPGTEAFF.

This clone was counted once. The chain employs TRBV19 and TRBJ2-7, with unresolved D. Per the germline V gene, CDR1 is LNHDA and CDR2 is SQIVND (reference sequence). The CDR3 runs to 13 residues. Between the trimmed V and J ends, which lost 4 bases and 5 bases, there was a span of 12 bases. The CDR3, as DNA: TGTGCCAGTAGTACGATATATGGGAACGAGCAGTACTTC. It translates to CASSTIYGNEQYF.

V and J are TRBV10-3 and TRBJ2-1; 16 nucleotides align to TRBD2. CDR1 is ENHRY and CDR2 is SYGVKD in the germline V gene. The CDR3 extends over 18 amino acids. V trimming: 4 bases; J trimming: 2 bases; junction bases outside the gene matches: 5. CDR3 coding DNA: TGTGCCATCAGTGGAGGGACTAGCGGGAGGGCCACCTACAATGAGCAGTTCTTC. Translation gives CAISGGTSGRATYNEQFF.

V usage is TRBV14 and J usage is TRBJ2-7; D unclear. V dropped 2 bases and J dropped 2 bases, with 1 base sitting between them. The CDR3 has 11 amino acids. The germline gives CDR1 SGHDN, CDR2 FVKESK. Written as DNA, the CDR3 is TGTGCCAGCAGCCAAACCTACGAGCAGTACTTC. Its protein is CASSQTYEQYF. Full variable domain (rest looked up from reference TRBV14 and TRBJ2-7): EAGVTQFPSHSVIEKGQTVTLRCDPISGHDNLYWYRRVMGKEIKFLLHFVKESKQDESGMPNNRFLAERTGGTYSTLKVQPAELEDSGVYFCASSQTYEQYFGPGTRLTVT.